This T cell receptor beta chain was sequenced for a study of neurological immune-mediated disorders. Time point indicated: longitudinal time-point 2. The cDNA came from 5'RACE with 10-nucleotide random UMIs. TCRdb re-analysed the 5' RACE reads in MiXCR, keeping a single row per CDR3 protein. The sample includes some 87,000 distinct CDR3 sequences, 5% to 6.5% of them seen just once. This clonotype showed up many times. The CDR3 contains 14 residues. The germline gives CDR1 SGHRS, CDR2 YFSETQ. Trimming took 9 bases from V and 5 from J, leaving 18 bases between them. This TCR came from a woman in her fifties or sixties with multiple sclerosis. The chain carries TRBV5-1 and TRBJ2-4, with D possibly matching TRBD1 (6 bases). The sequenced sample consisted of PBMCs. Here the CDR3 reads CATKLGAGQNIQYF. The CDR3 nucleotides are TGCGCCACCAAGTTGGGGGCAGGACAAAACATTCAGTACTTC. The full variable domain, in which reference TRBV5-1 and TRBJ2-4 provide the parts outside the CDR3, is KAGVTQTPRYLIKTRGQQVTLSCSPISGHRSVSWYQQTPGQGLQFLFEYFSETQRNKGNFPGRFSGRQFSNSRSEMNVSTLELGDSALYLCATKLGAGQNIQYFGAGTRLSVL.